This T cell receptor (beta chain) was documented in a study of blood T cell repertoires in COVID-19. Study-wide context: There were acute and convalescent COVID-19 samples, and they came from the United States, Italy and Spain. PBMCs, B-cell-depleted T cells, or T cells were the source of the cDNA or gDNA that made up the material.

Per the germline V gene, CDR1 is DFQATT and CDR2 is SNEGSKA (reference sequence). CDR3 length equals 11 residues. Seattle researchers signed up patients amid active infection and tracked them longitudinally. In the authors' methods: Using reference gene primer amplification, nucleated cell counts were estimated. Sequencing was performed with immunoSEQ multiplex PCR; in TCRdb, only in-frame clones are kept and a portion is missing. V and J calls plus clone size are reproduced from that table; the DNA served to infer D and trimming. The table lists 150,000 to 200,000 clones, around 82% of them singletons. Remarks on this clone: A read error may account for a junction end that differs from germline.

The chain links TRBV20-1 to TRBJ2-1; possibly TRBD2 for D (7 bases). Sequenced material: peripheral blood. This receptor was obtained from a middle-aged woman with COVID-19, enrolled during active disease. The CDR3 spells CSARVGGPLVF. The CDR3 nucleotides are TGCAGTGCTAGAGTGGGGGGGCCCCTGGTCTTC.